Following are 18 T cell receptor beta chains from one sample sequenced in a study of quantifying T cell responses using KT2 cells. Study background: TCR alpha and beta constant-region primers primed reverse transcription of RNA.

Each cDNA got a UMI-containing oligo ligated at its 3' end. The first PCR ran 3 to 5 cycles with an equimolar RC1.1 and RC1.2 beta primer mix. Using its own MiXCR run on the UMI-ligation and nested PCR reads, TCRdb lists one record per CDR3 protein. The data contain fewer than 50,000 distinct CDR3 sequences, roughly 11% of them singletons. The sample consisted of PBMCs spiked with cells of the T cell clone KT2. The receptors were sampled from a human donor.

By share, this clonotype ranks as medium-sized (0.01 to 0.1%). This rearrangement joins TRBV29-1 to TRBJ2-7, with D possibly being TRBD1 or TRBD2 (5 bases each). Per the germline V gene, CDR1 is SQVTM and CDR2 is ANQGSEA. V lost 6 bases, J lost 0 bases, and 9 bases lay in between. The CDR3 extends over 12 amino acids. Here the CDR3 reads CSVRDPSYEQYF. CDR3 nucleotides: TGCAGCGTCCGGGACCCCTCCTACGAGCAGTACTTC.

The chain is built from TRBV2 and TRBJ1-1; D might be TRBD1 (5 bases). CDR1 SNHLY and CDR2 FYNNEI come from the germline V gene. Trimming took off 1 base at V and 0 bases at J, with 18 bases between the two ends. This CDR3 region has 18 residues. CDR3 in amino acids: CASSEGWQGGLLNTEAFF. CDR3 bases: TGTGCCAGCAGTGAAGGCTGGCAGGGAGGTCTATTGAACACTGAAGCTTTCTTT.

The gene calls are TRBV20-1 and TRBJ2-5; 7 bases are shared with TRBD2. Trimming took 8 bases from V and 5 from J; bases not matched to a gene: 8. Looked up from germline, CDR1 is DFQATT and CDR2 is SNEGSKA (reference sequence). The CDR3 is 12 amino acids. The CDR3 here is CSTPGGGETQYF. The CDR3 nucleotides read TGCAGTACACCGGGAGGAGGGGAGACCCAGTACTTC.

The genes are TRBV5-6 and TRBJ2-6; D gene unclear. V lost 2 bases and J 4 bases, leaving 7 bases between the germline ends. CDR1 is SGHDT, CDR2 YYEEEE, per germline. CDR3 length: 14 residues. The CDR3, as DNA: TGTGCCAGCAGCTTATCATCAGGGGCCAACGTCCTGACTTTC. This codes for CASSLSSGANVLTF.

This clonotype showed up many times. The CDR3 DNA is TGTGCCAGCAGCGACACAGGAGAGACCCAGTACTTC. Protein: CASSDTGETQYF. The chain is built from TRBV11-3 and TRBJ2-5; D is possibly TRBD1 (5 bases). This CDR3 is 12 amino acids long. The germline V gene encodes CDR1 SGHNT and CDR2 YENEEA. Trimming took 5 bases from V and 4 from J, leaving 8 bases between them.

This clonotype was counted at least ten times. The chain has TRBV18 and TRBJ1-2, with D possibly matching TRBD1 (5 bases). V was pared by 3 bases and J by 3 bases, with 14 bases between. The CDR3 is 15 amino acids. The V gene's germline CDR1 is KGHSH and CDR2 LQKENI. The chain's CDR3 is CASSPEGRFDYGYTF. In DNA form, the CDR3 reads TGTGCCAGCTCACCCGAGGGGAGATTCGACTATGGCTACACCTTC. Full variable domain (remainder filled in from reference TRBV18 and TRBJ1-2): NAGVMQNPRHLVRRRGQEARLRCSPMKGHSHVYWYRQLPEEGLKFMVYLQKENIIDESGMPKERFSAEFPKEGPSILRIQQVVRGDSAAYFCASSPEGRFDYGYTFGSGTRLTVV.

This clonotype appeared a few times. V and J are TRBV6-4 and TRBJ2-1; 12 bases map to TRBD2. Germline values: CDR1 MRHNA, CDR2 SNTAGT. The CDR3 runs to 14 residues. V lost 3 bases to trimming and J lost 8 bases; unmatched junction nucleotides: 2. The CDR3 loop is CASSEASGRDEQFF. For the CDR3, the DNA is TGTGCCAGCAGTGAAGCTAGCGGGAGGGATGAGCAGTTCTTC.

This chain uses TRBV5-1 with TRBJ2-7; D uncertain. CDR3 length equals 17 residues. V lost 2 bases and J 2 bases, leaving 20 bases between the germline ends. The germline V gene has CDR1 SGHRS and CDR2 YFSETQ. CDR3 in amino acids: CASSLVFSQKVTYEQYF. CDR3 bases: TGCGCCAGCAGCTTAGTATTCTCGCAAAAGGTCACCTACGAGCAGTACTTC.

About this clonotype: This may be a read error: a much more frequent sequence differs by one nucleotide. The chain carries TRBV12-3 or TRBV12-4 and TRBJ1-1, with D maybe TRBD1 (5 bases). There are 12 residues in the CDR3. The germline V and J ends were trimmed by 3 bases and 4 bases, with 6 bases remaining between them. The CDR3 nucleotides read TGTGCCAGCAGTTTCGGGGGCACTGAAGCTTTCTTT. It specifies CASSFGGTEAFF.

This clonotype was seen a handful of times. The rearrangement uses TRBV20-1 and TRBJ1-6; the D is unclear. Germline assignment: CDR1 DFQATT and CDR2 SNEGSKA (reference sequence). The CDR3 loop spans 13 amino acids. V was pared by 7 bases and J by 7 bases, with 14 bases between. CDR3 amino acids: CSGVPSRNSPLHF. In DNA form, the CDR3 reads TGCAGTGGCGTCCCTTCCAGGAATTCACCCCTCCACTTT.

This clonotype was picked up many times. V gene TRBV2 combines with J gene TRBJ2-1; D possibly corresponds to TRBD2 (5 bases). The CDR3 loop spans 14 amino acids. Germline V gene data show CDR1 as SNHLY and CDR2 as FYNNEI. The V end was cut by 6 bases, the J end by 6 bases, with 15 bases between. The CDR3 sequence: CASRGEGNSNEQFF. The CDR3 nucleotides read TGTGCCAGCAGGGGAGAAGGGAATTCCAATGAGCAGTTCTTC.

The V call is TRBV29-1, the J call TRBJ2-3; perhaps TRBD2 as D (5 bases). Trimming took 4 bases from V and 2 from J, leaving 7 bases between them. Germline assignment: CDR1 SQVTM and CDR2 ANQGSEA. The CDR3 totals 12 residues. The CDR3 bases are TGCAGCGTTGTCGGGGACACAGATACGCAGTATTTT. It encodes CSVVGDTDTQYF.

This clonotype was counted between two and nine times. This rearrangement joins TRBV10-3 to TRBJ2-1; 10 bases match TRBD2. V shed 5 bases, J shed 4 bases, and the junction held 5 bases outside the gene matches. Looked up from germline, CDR1 is ENHRY and CDR2 is SYGVKD. CDR3 length: 15 amino acids. The CDR3 DNA follows: TGTGCCATCAGTACGGGACTAGCGCCTTACAATGAGCAGTTCTTC. Protein product: CAISTGLAPYNEQFF.

This clonotype was found a few times. The chain joins TRBV12-3 or TRBV12-4 to TRBJ2-1; D is possibly TRBD2 (6 bases). The germline V and J ends were trimmed by 3 bases and 6 bases, with 24 bases remaining between them. The CDR3 covers 18 residues. The CDR3 loop is CASSFRGIVARGPNEQFF. The CDR3, as DNA: TGTGCCAGCAGTTTTCGGGGGATCGTTGCCCGAGGGCCCAATGAGCAGTTCTTC.

V usage is TRBV15 and J usage is TRBJ1-2, with TRBD1 identical over 9 bases. CDR3 length: 14 residues. With 3 bases clipped from V and 6 bases from J, the junction kept 5 bases outside the gene matches. Germline V gene sequence: CDR1 LNHNV, CDR2 YYDKDF (reference sequence). This chain's CDR3 is CATSSRRTGDGYTF. For the CDR3, the DNA is TGTGCCACCAGCAGTCGTCGGACAGGGGATGGCTACACCTTC.

This clonotype was recorded at least ten times. This sequence joins TRBV20-1 and TRBJ1-1, with a possible D match to TRBD1 (6 bases). Per the germline V gene, CDR1 is DFQATT and CDR2 is SNEGSKA (reference sequence). The CDR3 runs to 12 residues. Trimming pared 6 bases from V and 6 bases from J, leaving 14 bases between. Written as DNA, the CDR3 is TGCAGTGCACCCATGAGGACAGCTGAAGCTTTCTTT. It yields the protein CSAPMRTAEAFF.

This clonotype appeared a few times. This rearrangement joins TRBV5-4 to TRBJ2-3; 13 bases are a match to TRBD2. V gave up 4 bases and J gave up 1 base; unmatched junction bases: 3. CDR3 length: 16 residues. Germline assignment: CDR1 SGHNT and CDR2 YYREEE (reference sequence). CDR3 DNA: TGTGCCAGCAGCCATGGACTAGCGGGAGGCACAGATACGCAGTATTTT. This encodes CASSHGLAGGTDTQYF.

The chain links TRBV7-9 to TRBJ1-5; no definite D call. CDR1 and CDR2 from the germline V gene are SEHNR and FQNEAQ (reference sequence). CDR3 length: 13 amino acids. V was clipped by 2 bases and J by 0 bases, with 2 bases between them. This CDR3 reads CASSLNSNQPQHF. CDR3 nucleotides: TGTGCCAGCAGCTTAAATAGCAATCAGCCCCAGCATTTT. The whole variable domain, filled in from reference TRBV7-9 and TRBJ1-5, reads DTGVSQNPRHKITKRGQNVTFRCDPISEHNRLYWYRQTLGQGPEFLTYFQNEAQLEKSRLLSDRFSAERPKGSFSTLEIQRTEQGDSAMYLCASSLNSNQPQHFGDGTRLSIL.